These T cell receptor beta chains were read from a single sample in a study of blood T cell repertoires in COVID-19. Libraries were prepared by immunoSEQ multiplex PCR; TCRdb keeps only in-frame clonotypes and omits some of them. The data contain tens of thousands of clones, 84% of them singletons. Material for sequencing was peripheral blood. These receptors were taken from a woman over 75 with acute or convalescent COVID-19. CDR3s include the opening cysteine and the closing phenylalanine or tryptophan. The D gene is left open where the match is weak. Clone sizes are given selectively: once, few, many, or a class where the clone is expanded.

. | TRBJ2-5 | 11 | TRBV20-1 | . | CSALSIPTQYF | TGCAGTGCCCTGTCTATTCCGACCCAGTACTTC
TRBD1 | TRBJ2-7 | 14 | TRBV6-5 | . | CASSLDRVSYEQYF | TGTGCCAGCAGTCTAGACAGGGTCTCCTACGAGCAGTACTTC
. | TRBJ2-7 | 13 | TRBV5-1 | . | CASSVDSSGEQYF | TGCGCCAGCAGCGTGGACAGCTCGGGGGAGCAGTACTTC
TRBD2 | TRBJ2-5 | 16 | TRBV7-8 | . | CASSPKTSGGYGTQYF | TGTGCCAGCAGCCCCAAGACTAGCGGGGGTTATGGGACCCAGTACTTC
TRBD1 | TRBJ2-3 | 14 | TRBV5-1 | . | CASAGQGIADTQYF | TGCGCCAGCGCCGGACAGGGTATCGCAGATACGCAGTATTTT
. | TRBJ1-5 | 14 | TRBV19 | . | CASSILGSNQPQHF | TGTGCCAGTAGTATCCTTGGCAGCAATCAGCCCCAGCATTTT
. | TRBJ1-5 | 17 | TRBV28 | . | CASSSLLGGQGNQPQHF | TGTGCCAGCAGCTCCCTTCTGGGGGGGCAAGGCAATCAGCCCCAGCATTTT
. | TRBJ1-1 | 11 | TRBV12-3/TRBV12-4 | . | CASSASSEAFF | TGTGCCAGCAGCGCTAGCTCTGAAGCTTTCTTT
TRBD1 | TRBJ1-6 | 15 | TRBV5-1 | . | CASSPRQGTNSPLHF | TGCGCCAGCAGCCCGCGACAGGGAACTAATTCACCCCTCCACTTT
. | TRBJ1-1 | 17 | TRBV29-1 | . | CSVEDRRTSNVVTEAFF | TGCAGCGTTGAAGATAGAAGGACATCTAATGTGGTCACTGAAGCTTTCTTT
. | TRBJ2-3 | 11 | TRBV5-6 | . | CASSHTDTQYF | TGTGCCAGCAGCCACACAGATACGCAGTATTTT
. | TRBJ2-3 | 15 | TRBV6-2/TRBV6-3 | . | CASSWFQGRADTQYF | TGTGCCAGCAGTTGGTTTCAGGGGAGAGCGGATACGCAGTATTTT
. | TRBJ1-4 | 14 | TRBV7-8 | few | CASARGGTNEKLFF | TGTGCCAGCGCACGGGGGGGGACTAATGAAAAACTGTTTTTT
. | TRBJ2-7 | 14 | TRBV5-5 | . | CASSYGHLNYEQYF | TGTGCCAGCAGCTATGGACACCTTAACTACGAGCAGTACTTC
. | TRBJ1-3 | 19 | TRBV21-1 | . | CASSKEKSDCLSSGNTIYF | TGTGCCAGCAGCAAAGAGAAGTCGGACTGCCTGAGCTCTGGAAACACCATATATTTT
. | TRBJ1-1 | 15 | TRBV19 | . | CASSILGREGTEAFF | TGTGCCAGTAGTATTCTGGGCAGGGAGGGAACTGAAGCTTTCTTT
. | TRBJ2-7 | 15 | TRBV4-1 | . | CASSQTTNRVGEQYF | TGCGCCAGCAGCCAAACAACTAACAGGGTTGGAGAGCAGTACTTC
. | TRBJ2-3 | 12 | TRBV5-4 | once | CASSSQGNTQYF | TGTGCCAGCAGCTCACAGGGAAATACGCAGTATTTT
TRBD2 | TRBJ2-2 | 18 | TRBV10-3 | . | CAISSGLAGVSNTGELFF | TGTGCCATCAGTTCCGGACTAGCGGGGGTCTCGAACACCGGGGAGCTGTTTTTT
. | TRBJ1-1 | 14 | TRBV30 | . | CAWSVTRLNTEAFF | TGTGCCTGGAGTGTGACAAGGTTGAACACTGAAGCTTTCTTT
. | TRBJ2-1 | 15 | TRBV7-7 | . | CASSRNPSSYNEQFF | TGTGCCAGCAGCCGAAACCCGAGCTCCTACAATGAGCAGTTCTTC
TRBD1 | TRBJ1-2 | 11 | TRBV30 | . | CAWDRGYGYTF | TGTGCCTGGGACAGGGGATATGGCTACACCTTC
TRBD2 | TRBJ2-1 | 16 | TRBV3-1/TRBV3-2 | . | CASSRLAGAQYNEQFF | TGTGCCAGCAGCCGACTAGCGGGGGCCCAGTACAATGAGCAGTTCTTC
. | TRBJ2-2 | 15 | TRBV15 | . | CATSVGGANTGELFF | TGTGCCACCAGCGTAGGCGGGGCGAACACCGGGGAGCTGTTTTTT
TRBD1 | TRBJ1-1 | 15 | TRBV19 | . | CASSRDRGRRTEAFF | TGTGCCAGTAGCCGGGACAGGGGGCGCCGAACTGAAGCTTTCTTT
. | TRBJ1-1 | 15 | TRBV14 | . | CASSQGGRLNTEAFF | TGTGCCAGCAGCCAAGGAGGGAGATTGAACACTGAAGCTTTCTTT
. | TRBJ1-2 | 14 | TRBV3-1/TRBV3-2 | few | CASSLRQENYGYTF | TGTGCCAGCAGCCTCCGACAGGAGAACTATGGCTACACCTTC